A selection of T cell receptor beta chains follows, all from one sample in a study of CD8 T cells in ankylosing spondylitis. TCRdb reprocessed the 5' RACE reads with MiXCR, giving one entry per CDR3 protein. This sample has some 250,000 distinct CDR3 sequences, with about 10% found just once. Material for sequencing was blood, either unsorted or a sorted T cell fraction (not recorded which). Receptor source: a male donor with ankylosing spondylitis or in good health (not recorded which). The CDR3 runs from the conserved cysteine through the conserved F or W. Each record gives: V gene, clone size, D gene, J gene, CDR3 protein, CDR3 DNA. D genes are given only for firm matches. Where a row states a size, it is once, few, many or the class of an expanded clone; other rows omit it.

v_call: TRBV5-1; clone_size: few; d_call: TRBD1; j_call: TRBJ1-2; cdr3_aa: CASRDTGASNYGYTF; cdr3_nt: TGCGCCAGCAGGGATACAGGGGCTTCAAACTATGGCTACACCTTC
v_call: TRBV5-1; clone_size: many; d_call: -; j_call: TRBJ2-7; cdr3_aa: CASRLLSAGPYEQYF; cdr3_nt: TGCGCCAGCAGATTACTGTCGGCGGGGCCCTACGAGCAGTACTTC
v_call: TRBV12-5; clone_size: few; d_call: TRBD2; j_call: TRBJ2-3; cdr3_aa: CASGSDLPGTSDYTDTQYF; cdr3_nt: TGTGCTAGTGGTTCCGACCTCCCCGGGACTAGCGACTACACAGATACGCAGTATTTT
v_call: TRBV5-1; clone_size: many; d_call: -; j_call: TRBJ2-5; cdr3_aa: CASSLYVPDQETQYF; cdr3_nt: TGCGCCAGCAGCTTATACGTTCCCGATCAAGAGACCCAGTACTTC
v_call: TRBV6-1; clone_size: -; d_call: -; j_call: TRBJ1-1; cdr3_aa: CASSERGGAKAFF; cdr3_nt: TGTGCCAGCAGTGAAAGAGGGGGGGCTAAGGCTTTCTTT
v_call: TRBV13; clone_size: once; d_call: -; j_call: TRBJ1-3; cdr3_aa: CASSSGPIYFGSGNTIYF; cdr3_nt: TGTGCCAGCAGCTCCGGACCCATTTATTTCGGGTCTGGAAACACCATATATTTT
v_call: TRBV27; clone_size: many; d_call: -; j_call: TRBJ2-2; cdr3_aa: CASSPPASRAGELFF; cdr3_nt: TGTGCCAGCAGTCCCCCGGCTAGTCGCGCCGGGGAGCTGTTTTTT
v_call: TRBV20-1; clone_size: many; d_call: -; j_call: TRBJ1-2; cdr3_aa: CSAENSDRIYGYTF; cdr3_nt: TGCAGTGCGGAGAACTCCGACAGGATCTATGGCTACACCTTC
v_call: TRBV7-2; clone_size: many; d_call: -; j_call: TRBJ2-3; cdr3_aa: CASSWLAASTDTQYF; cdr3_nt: TGTGCCAGCAGCTGGTTAGCGGCGTCCACAGATACGCAGTATTTT
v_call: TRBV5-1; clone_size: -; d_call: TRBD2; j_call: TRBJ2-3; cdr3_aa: CASSFNSGGVTDTQYF; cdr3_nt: TGCGCCAGCAGCTTCAATAGCGGGGGGGTCACAGATACGCAGTATTTT
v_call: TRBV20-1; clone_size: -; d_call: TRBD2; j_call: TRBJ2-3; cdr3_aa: CSAPLGLASDTQYF; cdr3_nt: TGCAGTGCTCCGCTGGGACTAGCTTCGGATACGCAGTATTTT
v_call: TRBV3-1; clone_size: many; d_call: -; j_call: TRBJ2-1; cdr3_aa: CASSQGGEQFF; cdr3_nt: TGTGCCAGCAGCCAAGGGGGAGAGCAGTTCTTC
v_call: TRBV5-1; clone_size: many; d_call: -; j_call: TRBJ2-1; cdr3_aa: CASSLGGLLGQFF; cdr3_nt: TGCGCCAGCAGCTTGGGGGGGCTTCTGGGGCAGTTCTTC
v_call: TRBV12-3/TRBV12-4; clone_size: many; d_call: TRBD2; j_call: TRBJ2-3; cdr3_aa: CASRMTSGGTDTQYF; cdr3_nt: TGTGCCAGCAGAATGACTAGCGGGGGCACAGATACGCAGTATTTT
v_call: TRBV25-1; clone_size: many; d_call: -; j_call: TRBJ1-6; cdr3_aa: CASSARAGNSPLHF; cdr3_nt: TGTGCCAGCTCCGCCAGGGCCGGGAATTCACCCCTCCACTTT
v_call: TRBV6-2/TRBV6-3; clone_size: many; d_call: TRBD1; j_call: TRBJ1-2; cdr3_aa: CASSIGTGSYGYTF; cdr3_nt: TGTGCCAGCAGTATCGGGACAGGGAGCTATGGCTACACCTTC
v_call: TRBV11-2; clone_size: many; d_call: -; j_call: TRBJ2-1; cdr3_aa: CASSFLRDTEQFF; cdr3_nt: TGTGCCAGCAGCTTCCTCCGGGACACTGAGCAGTTCTTC
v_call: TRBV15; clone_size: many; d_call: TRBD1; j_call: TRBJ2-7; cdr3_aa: CATSRDRSGGERYF; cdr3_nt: TGTGCCACCAGCAGAGATCGATCAGGGGGCGAGCGGTACTTC
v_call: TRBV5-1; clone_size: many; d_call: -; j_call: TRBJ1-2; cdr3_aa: CASKAGFGYTF; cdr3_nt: TGCGCCAGCAAAGCAGGGTTCGGCTACACCTTC
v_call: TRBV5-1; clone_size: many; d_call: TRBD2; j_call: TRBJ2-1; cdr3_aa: CASSSGTSGFYNEQFF; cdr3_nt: TGCGCCAGCAGCTCCGGGACTAGCGGTTTCTACAATGAGCAGTTCTTC
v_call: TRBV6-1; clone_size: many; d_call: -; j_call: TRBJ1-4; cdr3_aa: CASSTSAGEDEKLFF; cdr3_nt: TGTGCCAGCAGCACCTCGGCAGGGGAGGATGAAAAACTGTTTTTT
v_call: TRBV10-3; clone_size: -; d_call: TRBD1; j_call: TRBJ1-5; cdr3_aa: CAISDQGQGGQPQHF; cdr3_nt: TGTGCCATCAGTGACCAAGGACAGGGCGGTCAGCCCCAGCATTTT
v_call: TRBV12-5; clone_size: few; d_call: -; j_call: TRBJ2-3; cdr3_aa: CASGFAPGAALSTDTQYF; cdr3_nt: TGTGCTAGTGGTTTCGCCCCCGGGGCAGCCCTTAGCACAGATACGCAGTATTTT
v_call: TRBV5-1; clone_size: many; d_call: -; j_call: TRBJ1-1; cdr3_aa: CASSPRPGNTEAFF; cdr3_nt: TGCGCCAGCAGCCCCCGGCCAGGGAACACTGAAGCTTTCTTT
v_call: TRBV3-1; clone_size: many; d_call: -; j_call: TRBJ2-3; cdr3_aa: CASSPDERDTQYF; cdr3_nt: TGTGCCAGCAGCCCGGACGAAAGAGATACGCAGTATTTT
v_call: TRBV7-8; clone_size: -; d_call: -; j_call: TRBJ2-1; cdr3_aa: CASRQAVGGYEQFF; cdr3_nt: TGTGCCAGCAGACAAGCCGTGGGTGGGTATGAGCAGTTCTTC
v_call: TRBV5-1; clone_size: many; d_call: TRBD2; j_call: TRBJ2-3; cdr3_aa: CASSLPVAGGAEDTQYF; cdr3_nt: TGCGCCAGCAGCCTCCCCGTAGCGGGGGGCGCCGAAGATACGCAGTATTTT
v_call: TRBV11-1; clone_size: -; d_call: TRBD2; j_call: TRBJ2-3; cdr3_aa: CASSWALAGVLGTDTQYF; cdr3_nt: TGTGCCAGCAGCTGGGCCTTAGCGGGAGTACTCGGCACAGATACGCAGTATTTT
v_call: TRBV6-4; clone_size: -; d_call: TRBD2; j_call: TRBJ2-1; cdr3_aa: CASSEGLAGSNEQFF; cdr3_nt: TGTGCCAGCAGTGAGGGACTAGCGGGGAGCAATGAGCAGTTCTTC
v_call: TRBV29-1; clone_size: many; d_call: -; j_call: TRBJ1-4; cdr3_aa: CSAYTRLNEKLFF; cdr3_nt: TGCAGCGCCTACACCCGTTTAAATGAAAAACTGTTTTTT
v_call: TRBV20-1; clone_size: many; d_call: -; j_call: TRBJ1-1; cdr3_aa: CSASRGTEAFF; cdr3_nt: TGCAGTGCTAGTCGGGGTACTGAAGCTTTCTTT
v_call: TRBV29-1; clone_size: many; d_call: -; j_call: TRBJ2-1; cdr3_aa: CSAEGVETYNEQFF; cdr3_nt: TGCAGCGCCGAAGGCGTCGAAACCTACAATGAGCAGTTCTTC
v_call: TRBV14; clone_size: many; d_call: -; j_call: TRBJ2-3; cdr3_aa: CASSQGGYTQYF; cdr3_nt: TGTGCCAGCAGCCAAGGGGGTTATACGCAGTATTTT
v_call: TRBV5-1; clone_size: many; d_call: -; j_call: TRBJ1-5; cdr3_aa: CASSLGGDTPGPQHF; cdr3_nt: TGCGCCAGCAGCTTGGGTGGGGACACCCCTGGGCCCCAGCATTTT
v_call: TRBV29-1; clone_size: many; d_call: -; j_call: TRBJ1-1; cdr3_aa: CSHGGLTEAFF; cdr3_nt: TGCAGCCATGGGGGGCTCACTGAAGCTTTCTTT
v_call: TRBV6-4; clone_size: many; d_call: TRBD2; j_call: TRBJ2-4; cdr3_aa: CASSEGLAVGAKNIQYF; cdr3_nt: TGTGCCAGCAGTGAGGGACTAGCGGTGGGGGCCAAAAACATTCAGTACTTC
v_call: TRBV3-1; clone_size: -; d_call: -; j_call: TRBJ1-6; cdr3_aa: CASKQTNSPLHF; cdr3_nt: TGTGCCAGCAAGCAGACTAATTCACCCCTCCACTTT
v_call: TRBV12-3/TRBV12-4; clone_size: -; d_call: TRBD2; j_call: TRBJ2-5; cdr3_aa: CASSRTSGGLGETQYF; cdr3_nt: TGTGCCAGCAGCCGGACTAGCGGGGGCTTGGGCGAGACCCAGTACTTC
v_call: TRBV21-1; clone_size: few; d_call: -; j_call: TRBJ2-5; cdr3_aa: CASTLCAHQETQYF; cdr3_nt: TGTGCCAGCACACTTTGCGCCCACCAAGAGACCCAGTACTTC
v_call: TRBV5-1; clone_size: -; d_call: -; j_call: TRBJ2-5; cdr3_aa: CASSTRPQATQYF; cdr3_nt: TGCGCCAGCAGCACCCGTCCCCAAGCGACCCAGTACTTC
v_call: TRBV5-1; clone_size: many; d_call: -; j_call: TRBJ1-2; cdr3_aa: CASSLTDRTAPLYGYTF; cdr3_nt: TGCGCCAGCAGCTTGACAGATCGGACAGCCCCTCTCTATGGCTACACCTTC
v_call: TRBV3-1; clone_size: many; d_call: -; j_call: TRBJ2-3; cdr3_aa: CASSQGVNTQYF; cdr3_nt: TGTGCCAGCAGCCAAGGGGTCAATACGCAGTATTTT
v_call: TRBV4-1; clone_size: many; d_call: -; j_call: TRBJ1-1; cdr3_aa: CASSGQLRGGPTEAFF; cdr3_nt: TGCGCCAGCAGCGGCCAATTACGGGGGGGTCCCACTGAAGCTTTCTTT
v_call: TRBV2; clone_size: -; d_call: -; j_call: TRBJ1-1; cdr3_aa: CASGWGNTEAFF; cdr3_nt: TGTGCCAGCGGATGGGGGAACACTGAAGCTTTCTTT
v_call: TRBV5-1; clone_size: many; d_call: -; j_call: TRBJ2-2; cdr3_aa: CASSLVGGELFF; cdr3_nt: TGCGCCAGCAGCTTGGTTGGCGGGGAGCTGTTTTTT
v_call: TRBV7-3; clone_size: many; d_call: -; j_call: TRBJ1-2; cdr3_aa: CASNIQGRDYGYTF; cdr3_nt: TGTGCCAGCAACATCCAGGGGCGGGACTATGGCTACACCTTC
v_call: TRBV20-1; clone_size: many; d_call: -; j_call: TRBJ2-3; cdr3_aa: CSAPGYPGTDTQYF; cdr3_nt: TGCAGTGCGCCGGGTTATCCCGGCACAGATACGCAGTATTTT
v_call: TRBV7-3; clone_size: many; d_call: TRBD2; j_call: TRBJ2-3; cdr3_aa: CASSVGLTTDTQYF; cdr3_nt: TGTGCCAGCAGCGTGGGACTAACCACAGATACGCAGTATTTT
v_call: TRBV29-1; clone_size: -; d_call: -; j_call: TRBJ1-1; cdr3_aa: CSVDLSGSEAFF; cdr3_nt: TGCAGCGTTGATCTCTCGGGGTCTGAAGCTTTCTTT
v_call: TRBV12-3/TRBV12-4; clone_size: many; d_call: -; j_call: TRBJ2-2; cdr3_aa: CASRPGARELFF; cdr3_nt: TGTGCCAGCAGACCAGGGGCCCGGGAGCTGTTTTTT
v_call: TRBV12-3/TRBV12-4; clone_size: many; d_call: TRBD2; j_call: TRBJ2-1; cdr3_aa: CASRVTSGSREQFF; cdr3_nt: TGTGCCAGCAGGGTGACTAGCGGGAGTCGTGAGCAGTTCTTC
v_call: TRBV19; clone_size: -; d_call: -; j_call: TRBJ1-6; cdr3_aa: CASSRTWDSPLHF; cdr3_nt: TGTGCCAGTAGCCGGACCTGGGATTCACCCCTCCACTTT
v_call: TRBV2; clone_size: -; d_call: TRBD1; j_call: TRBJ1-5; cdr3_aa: CASIPGQGNNQPQHF; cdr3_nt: TGTGCCAGCATCCCGGGACAGGGGAACAATCAGCCCCAGCATTTT
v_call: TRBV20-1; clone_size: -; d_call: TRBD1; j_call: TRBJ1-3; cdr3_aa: CSARVPTLDRDSGNTIYF; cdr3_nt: TGCAGTGCTAGAGTGCCGACCCTAGACAGGGACTCTGGAAACACCATATATTTT
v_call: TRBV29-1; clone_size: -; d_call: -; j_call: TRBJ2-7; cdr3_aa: CSVEDRTAYEQYF; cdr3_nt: TGCAGCGTTGAAGATCGGACAGCCTACGAGCAGTACTTC
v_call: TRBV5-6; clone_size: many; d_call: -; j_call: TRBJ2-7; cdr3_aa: CASSLSQGGEQYF; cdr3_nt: TGTGCCAGCAGCTTATCACAGGGCGGCGAGCAGTACTTC
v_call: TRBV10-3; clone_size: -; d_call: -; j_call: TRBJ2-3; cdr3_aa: CAMLPGRDTQYF; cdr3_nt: TGTGCCATGTTGCCGGGTAGAGATACGCAGTATTTT
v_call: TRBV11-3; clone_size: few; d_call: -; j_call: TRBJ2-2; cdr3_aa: CASSLDGNTGELFF; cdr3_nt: TGTGCCAGCAGCTTGGACGGCAACACCGGGGAGCTGTTTTTT